These T cell receptor beta chains were read from a single sample in a study of blood T cells in healthy people across ages. Via MiXCR, TCRdb re-called the 5' RACE reads, giving one row per CDR3 protein. Of around 1,500,000 distinct CDR3 sequences listed, 42% are singletons. The source material was blood. The receptors stem from a woman younger than 30 in good health. CDR3s include the opening cysteine and the closing phenylalanine or tryptophan. The D gene is left open where the match is weak. A row's size may be missing; if present it is once, few, many or a size class.

clone size: -; D gene: TRBD2; V gene: TRBV18; J gene: TRBJ2-7; CDR3 protein: CASSPTSGSHEQYF; CDR3 DNA: TGTGCCAGCTCACCAACTAGCGGGAGCCACGAGCAGTACTTC
clone size: -; D gene: TRBD1; V gene: TRBV6-1; J gene: TRBJ2-7; CDR3 protein: CASSELVGQGTYEQYF; CDR3 DNA: TGTGCCAGCAGTGAATTAGTGGGACAGGGTACCTACGAGCAGTACTTC
clone size: -; D gene: -; V gene: TRBV7-3; J gene: TRBJ2-6; CDR3 protein: CASSPKGTSGANVLTF; CDR3 DNA: TGTGCCAGCAGCCCCAAGGGAACCTCTGGGGCCAACGTCCTGACTTTC
clone size: -; D gene: -; V gene: TRBV7-8; J gene: TRBJ2-1; CDR3 protein: CTSSSAHVSYNEQFF; CDR3 DNA: TGTACCAGCAGCAGTGCACACGTCTCCTACAATGAGCAGTTCTTC
clone size: -; D gene: TRBD2; V gene: TRBV25-1; J gene: TRBJ2-1; CDR3 protein: CASSGSVREGPNEQFF; CDR3 DNA: TGTGCCAGCAGTGGCAGCGTCCGGGAGGGCCCAAATGAGCAGTTCTTC
clone size: -; D gene: TRBD1; V gene: TRBV3-1; J gene: TRBJ2-7; CDR3 protein: CASSQQGGPGEQYF; CDR3 DNA: TGTGCCAGCAGCCAACAAGGGGGCCCTGGCGAGCAGTACTTC
clone size: -; D gene: TRBD1; V gene: TRBV20-1; J gene: TRBJ1-1; CDR3 protein: CSARDRSGQGGWTEAFF; CDR3 DNA: TGCAGTGCTAGAGATAGGTCCGGGCAGGGGGGGTGGACTGAAGCTTTCTTT
clone size: few; D gene: TRBD1; V gene: TRBV10-3; J gene: TRBJ2-7; CDR3 protein: CAISQGAYEQYF; CDR3 DNA: TGTGCCATCTCACAGGGGGCCTACGAGCAGTACTTC
clone size: few; D gene: TRBD1; V gene: TRBV7-2; J gene: TRBJ2-3; CDR3 protein: CASSLVGTAVVTDTQYF; CDR3 DNA: TGTGCCAGCAGCTTAGTAGGGACAGCGGTCGTAACAGATACGCAGTATTTT
clone size: -; D gene: -; V gene: TRBV12-3/TRBV12-4; J gene: TRBJ2-3; CDR3 protein: CASSPFSATQYF; CDR3 DNA: TGTGCCAGCAGCCCCTTTAGTGCTACGCAGTATTTT
clone size: few; D gene: TRBD1; V gene: TRBV7-9; J gene: TRBJ1-1; CDR3 protein: CASSPGQGTLNTEAFF; CDR3 DNA: TGTGCCAGCAGCCCCGGACAGGGGACCTTGAACACTGAAGCTTTCTTT
clone size: -; D gene: -; V gene: TRBV5-5; J gene: TRBJ2-5; CDR3 protein: CASSLDSGSRVFGEQYF; CDR3 DNA: TGTGCCAGCAGCTTGGATTCAGGATCGCGGGTCTTCGGGGAGCAGTACTTC
clone size: -; D gene: -; V gene: TRBV3-1; J gene: TRBJ1-2; CDR3 protein: CASSRGGFYGYTF; CDR3 DNA: TGTGCCAGCAGCCGTGGGGGGTTCTATGGCTACACCTTC
clone size: few; D gene: TRBD1; V gene: TRBV7-2; J gene: TRBJ2-6; CDR3 protein: CASSPVPGQDYSGANVLTF; CDR3 DNA: TGTGCCAGCAGCCCCGTCCCGGGACAGGATTACTCTGGGGCCAACGTCCTGACTTTC
clone size: -; D gene: -; V gene: TRBV2; J gene: TRBJ2-3; CDR3 protein: CALGTGRTDTQYF; CDR3 DNA: TGTGCCCTCGGGACGGGGAGGACAGATACGCAGTATTTT
clone size: -; D gene: -; V gene: TRBV10-3; J gene: TRBJ1-1; CDR3 protein: CAISEDYMNTEAFF; CDR3 DNA: TGTGCCATCAGTGAGGACTACATGAACACTGAAGCTTTCTTT
clone size: -; D gene: TRBD1; V gene: TRBV7-7; J gene: TRBJ2-5; CDR3 protein: CASSRWGQVEAQYF; CDR3 DNA: TGTGCCAGCAGCCGCTGGGGACAGGTGGAGGCCCAGTACTTC
clone size: -; D gene: -; V gene: TRBV7-2; J gene: TRBJ1-1; CDR3 protein: CASSPLGPGDTEAFF; CDR3 DNA: TGTGCCAGCAGCCCGCTGGGACCGGGGGACACTGAAGCTTTCTTT
clone size: -; D gene: TRBD2; V gene: TRBV5-1; J gene: TRBJ2-5; CDR3 protein: CASNTGQGTSGVKETQYF; CDR3 DNA: TGCGCCAGCAACACGGGGCAGGGGACTAGCGGGGTCAAAGAGACCCAGTACTTC
clone size: -; D gene: TRBD2; V gene: TRBV20-1; J gene: TRBJ2-5; CDR3 protein: CSASRPSGSRETQYF; CDR3 DNA: TGCAGTGCTAGTCGGCCTAGCGGGTCAAGAGAGACCCAGTACTTC
clone size: -; D gene: -; V gene: TRBV20-1; J gene: TRBJ1-5; CDR3 protein: CSARDKKRDPSNQPQHF; CDR3 DNA: TGCAGTGCTAGAGATAAGAAGCGGGACCCTAGCAATCAGCCCCAGCATTTT
clone size: -; D gene: TRBD2; V gene: TRBV12-5; J gene: TRBJ2-7; CDR3 protein: CASGLPGGEQYF; CDR3 DNA: TGTGCTAGTGGTCTCCCGGGGGGGGAGCAGTACTTC
clone size: few; D gene: -; V gene: TRBV20-1; J gene: TRBJ2-3; CDR3 protein: CSVAGQSTDTQYF; CDR3 DNA: TGCAGTGTAGCGGGACAGAGCACAGATACGCAGTATTTT
clone size: -; D gene: -; V gene: TRBV5-1; J gene: TRBJ2-7; CDR3 protein: CASSLSGPSSSYNEQYF; CDR3 DNA: TGCGCCAGCAGCTTGTCCGGTCCGTCCAGCTCCTACAATGAGCAGTACTTC
clone size: -; D gene: TRBD2; V gene: TRBV29-1; J gene: TRBJ2-1; CDR3 protein: CSVELAGVTYEQFF; CDR3 DNA: TGCAGCGTTGAACTAGCGGGAGTCACCTACGAGCAGTTCTTC
clone size: -; D gene: TRBD1; V gene: TRBV5-1; J gene: TRBJ1-1; CDR3 protein: CASSFGTGTSTEAFF; CDR3 DNA: TGCGCCAGCAGCTTTGGGACAGGGACTAGTACTGAAGCTTTCTTT
clone size: -; D gene: -; V gene: TRBV7-9; J gene: TRBJ2-7; CDR3 protein: CASSLVASPYEQYF; CDR3 DNA: TGTGCCAGCAGCTTAGTGGCAAGCCCCTACGAGCAGTACTTC
clone size: -; D gene: -; V gene: TRBV3-1; J gene: TRBJ2-1; CDR3 protein: CASSQVIIDGEQFF; CDR3 DNA: TGTGCCAGCAGCCAAGTGATCATCGATGGTGAGCAGTTCTTC
clone size: -; D gene: TRBD1; V gene: TRBV7-8; J gene: TRBJ2-1; CDR3 protein: CASSFRQGSYNEQFF; CDR3 DNA: TGTGCCAGCAGCTTTCGACAGGGGTCCTACAATGAGCAGTTCTTC
clone size: -; D gene: TRBD1; V gene: TRBV3-1; J gene: TRBJ1-5; CDR3 protein: CASSQEGGGQPQHF; CDR3 DNA: TGTGCCAGCAGCCAAGAAGGGGGCGGGCAGCCCCAGCATTTT
clone size: -; D gene: -; V gene: TRBV25-1; J gene: TRBJ1-4; CDR3 protein: CASSEVSGNEKLFF; CDR3 DNA: TGTGCCAGCAGTGAAGTCTCAGGGAATGAAAAACTGTTTTTT
clone size: few; D gene: -; V gene: TRBV20-1; J gene: TRBJ1-1; CDR3 protein: CSASQATEAFF; CDR3 DNA: TGCAGTGCTTCCCAGGCTACTGAAGCTTTCTTT
clone size: once; D gene: -; V gene: TRBV18; J gene: TRBJ2-7; CDR3 protein: CASSPKQEADEQYF; CDR3 DNA: TGTGCCAGCTCACCAAAACAGGAGGCGGACGAGCAGTACTTC
clone size: -; D gene: -; V gene: TRBV3-1; J gene: TRBJ2-1; CDR3 protein: CASSQSLREQFF; CDR3 DNA: TGTGCCAGCAGCCAATCCCTGAGGGAGCAGTTCTTC
clone size: -; D gene: -; V gene: TRBV24-1; J gene: TRBJ1-5; CDR3 protein: CATSGPLGDQPQHF; CDR3 DNA: TGTGCCACCAGTGGTCCCTTGGGGGATCAGCCCCAGCATTTT
clone size: once; D gene: TRBD2; V gene: TRBV3-1; J gene: TRBJ2-1; CDR3 protein: CASSRGTSGVHEQFF; CDR3 DNA: TGTGCCAGCAGCCGCGGGACTAGCGGGGTGCATGAGCAGTTCTTC
clone size: -; D gene: -; V gene: TRBV11-3; J gene: TRBJ2-1; CDR3 protein: CASSSDNDHEQFF; CDR3 DNA: TGTGCCAGCAGCTCCGATAACGATCATGAGCAGTTCTTC
clone size: few; D gene: TRBD1; V gene: TRBV6-5; J gene: TRBJ1-2; CDR3 protein: CASSYSSSDRVKYGYTF; CDR3 DNA: TGTGCCAGCAGTTACTCGTCTTCCGACAGGGTGAAATATGGCTACACCTTC
clone size: few; D gene: -; V gene: TRBV18; J gene: TRBJ2-7; CDR3 protein: CASSRRLESTYEQYF; CDR3 DNA: TGTGCCAGCTCACGGCGACTTGAATCTACCTACGAGCAGTACTTC
clone size: -; D gene: -; V gene: TRBV3-1; J gene: TRBJ2-3; CDR3 protein: CASSPVGGAPDTQYF; CDR3 DNA: TGTGCCAGCAGCCCTGTCGGGGGAGCACCAGATACGCAGTATTTT
clone size: -; D gene: TRBD1; V gene: TRBV7-2; J gene: TRBJ1-2; CDR3 protein: CASSPEGQYYGYTF; CDR3 DNA: TGTGCCAGCAGCCCAGAGGGACAGTATTATGGCTACACCTTC
clone size: -; D gene: -; V gene: TRBV2; J gene: TRBJ2-1; CDR3 protein: CASSNLRGNSYNEQFF; CDR3 DNA: TGTGCCAGCAGTAATTTGAGGGGCAACTCCTACAATGAGCAGTTCTTC
clone size: once; D gene: -; V gene: TRBV20-1; J gene: TRBJ2-5; CDR3 protein: CSASVSGLVETQYF; CDR3 DNA: TGCAGTGCTAGCGTTTCGGGGTTAGTGGAGACCCAGTACTTC
clone size: -; D gene: TRBD2; V gene: TRBV10-3; J gene: TRBJ2-5; CDR3 protein: CAISEGLAGQETQYF; CDR3 DNA: TGTGCCATCAGTGAGGGACTAGCGGGACAGGAGACCCAGTACTTC
clone size: -; D gene: -; V gene: TRBV6-5; J gene: TRBJ1-5; CDR3 protein: CASMTAANQPQHF; CDR3 DNA: TGTGCCAGCATGACAGCGGCTAATCAGCCCCAGCATTTT
clone size: -; D gene: -; V gene: TRBV9; J gene: TRBJ2-7; CDR3 protein: CASSVGMDEQYF; CDR3 DNA: TGTGCCAGCAGCGTAGGCATGGACGAGCAGTACTTC
clone size: few; D gene: TRBD2; V gene: TRBV7-2; J gene: TRBJ2-3; CDR3 protein: CASSPRTSGGTSTDTQYF; CDR3 DNA: TGTGCCAGCAGCCCTAGGACTAGCGGGGGGACCAGCACAGATACGCAGTATTTT
clone size: -; D gene: -; V gene: TRBV6-1; J gene: TRBJ2-7; CDR3 protein: CASSDVGYSYEQYF; CDR3 DNA: TGTGCCAGCAGTGACGTGGGGTACTCCTACGAGCAGTACTTC
clone size: -; D gene: TRBD1; V gene: TRBV16; J gene: TRBJ2-3; CDR3 protein: CASSQVGQGYGTDTQYF; CDR3 DNA: TGTGCCAGCAGCCAAGTCGGACAGGGGTATGGCACAGATACGCAGTATTTT
clone size: -; D gene: -; V gene: TRBV27; J gene: TRBJ2-3; CDR3 protein: CASSLLWGADTQYF; CDR3 DNA: TGTGCCAGCAGTTTACTGTGGGGAGCAGATACGCAGTATTTT
clone size: -; D gene: TRBD2; V gene: TRBV24-1; J gene: TRBJ2-3; CDR3 protein: CATSDASGGSLVTQYF; CDR3 DNA: TGTGCCACCAGTGACGCTAGCGGGGGCTCCCTGGTAACGCAGTATTTT